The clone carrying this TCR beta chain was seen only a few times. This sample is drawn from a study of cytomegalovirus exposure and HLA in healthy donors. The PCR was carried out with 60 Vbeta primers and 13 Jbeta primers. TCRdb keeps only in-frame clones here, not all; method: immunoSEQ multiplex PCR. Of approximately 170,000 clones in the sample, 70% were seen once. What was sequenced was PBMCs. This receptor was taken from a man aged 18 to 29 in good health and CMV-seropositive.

This chain's CDR3 is CASSAHPGGRDYGYTF. CDR3 bases: TGTGCCAGCAGTGCTCATCCGGGGGGTAGGGACTATGGCTACACCTTC. The chain combines TRBV2 with TRBJ1-2; D is possibly TRBD1 (5 bases). Germline CDR1 reads SNHLY; CDR2 reads FYNNEI. The CDR3 is made up of 16 amino acids. Trimming shortened V by 4 bases and J by 3 bases, and 18 bases separated the two germline ends.